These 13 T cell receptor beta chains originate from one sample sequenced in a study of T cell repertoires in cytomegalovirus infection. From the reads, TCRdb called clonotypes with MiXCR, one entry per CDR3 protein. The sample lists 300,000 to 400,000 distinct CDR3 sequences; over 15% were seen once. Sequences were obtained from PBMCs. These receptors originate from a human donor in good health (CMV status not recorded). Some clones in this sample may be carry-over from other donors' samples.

DNA of the CDR3: TGTGCCAGCAGCTTGACGGGACAGGGCAACAATGAGCAGTTCTTC. It translates to CASSLTGQGNNEQFF. The chain employs TRBV7-9 and TRBJ2-1; TRBD1 agrees at 9 bases. Germline values: CDR1 SEHNR, CDR2 FQNEAQ (reference sequence). With 3 bases clipped from V and 5 bases from J, the junction kept 5 bases outside the gene matches. The CDR3 spans 15 residues.

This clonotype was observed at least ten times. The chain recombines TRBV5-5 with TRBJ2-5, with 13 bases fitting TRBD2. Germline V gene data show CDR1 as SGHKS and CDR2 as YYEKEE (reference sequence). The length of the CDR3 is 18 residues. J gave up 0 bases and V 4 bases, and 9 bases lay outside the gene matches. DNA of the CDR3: TGTGCCAGCAGCCCCGGGACTAGCGGGAACTCATACCAAGAGACCCAGTACTTC. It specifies CASSPGTSGNSYQETQYF. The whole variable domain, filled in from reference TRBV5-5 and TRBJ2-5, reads DAGVTQSPTHLIKTRGQQVTLRCSPISGHKSVSWYQQVLGQGPQFIFQYYEKEERGRGNFPDRFSARQFPNYSSELNVNALLLGDSALYLCASSPGTSGNSYQETQYFGPGTRLLVL.

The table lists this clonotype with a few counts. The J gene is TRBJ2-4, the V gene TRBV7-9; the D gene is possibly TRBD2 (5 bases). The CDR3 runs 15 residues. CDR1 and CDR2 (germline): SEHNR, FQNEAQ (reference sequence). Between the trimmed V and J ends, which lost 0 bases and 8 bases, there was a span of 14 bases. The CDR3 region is CASSLANPHGDIQYF. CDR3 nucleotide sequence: TGTGCCAGCAGCTTAGCGAATCCCCACGGGGACATTCAGTACTTC.

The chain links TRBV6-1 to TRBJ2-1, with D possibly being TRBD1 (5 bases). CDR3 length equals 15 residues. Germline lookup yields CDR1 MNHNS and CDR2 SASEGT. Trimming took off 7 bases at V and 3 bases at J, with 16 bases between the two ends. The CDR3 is CASTQRGVRYNEQFF. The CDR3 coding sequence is TGTGCCAGCACCCAAAGGGGTGTTCGCTACAATGAGCAGTTCTTC.

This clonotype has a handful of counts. CDR3 residues: CSVEIRYDEQFF. The DNA of the CDR3 is TGCAGCGTTGAAATTCGGTATGATGAGCAGTTCTTC. The gene calls are TRBV29-1 and TRBJ2-1; D remains ambiguous. CDR1 is SQVTM, CDR2 ANQGSEA, per germline. Trimming left V 2 bases short and J 8 bases short, with 10 bases between. The CDR3 length is 12 residues.

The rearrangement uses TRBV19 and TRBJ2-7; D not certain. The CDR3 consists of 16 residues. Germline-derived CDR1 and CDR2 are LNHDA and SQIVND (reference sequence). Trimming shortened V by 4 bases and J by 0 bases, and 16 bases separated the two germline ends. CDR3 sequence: CASSRWSAIPSYEQYF. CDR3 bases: TGTGCCAGTAGTAGGTGGTCGGCAATACCCTCCTACGAGCAGTACTTC.

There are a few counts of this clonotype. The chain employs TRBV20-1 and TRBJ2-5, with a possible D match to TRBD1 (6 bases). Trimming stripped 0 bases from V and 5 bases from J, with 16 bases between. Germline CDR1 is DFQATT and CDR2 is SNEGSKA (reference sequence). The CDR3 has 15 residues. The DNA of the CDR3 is TGCAGTGCTAGAGATAGGGCAGGGGATCGGGAGACCCAGTACTTC. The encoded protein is CSARDRAGDRETQYF.

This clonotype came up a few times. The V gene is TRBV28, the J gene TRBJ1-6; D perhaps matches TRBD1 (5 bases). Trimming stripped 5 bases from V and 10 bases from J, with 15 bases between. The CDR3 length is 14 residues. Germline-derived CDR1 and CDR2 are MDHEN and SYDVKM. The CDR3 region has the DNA TGTGCCAGCAGTCTGTACCTCAGGGAATCACCCCTCCACTTT. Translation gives CASSLYLRESPLHF.

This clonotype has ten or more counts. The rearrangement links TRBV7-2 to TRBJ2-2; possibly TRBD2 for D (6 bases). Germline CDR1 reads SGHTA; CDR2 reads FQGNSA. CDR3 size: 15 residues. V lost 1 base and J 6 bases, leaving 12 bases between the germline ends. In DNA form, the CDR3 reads TGTGCCAGCAGCTTAGGCGGGAACCGGGCCGGGGAGCTGTTTTTT. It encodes CASSLGGNRAGELFF.

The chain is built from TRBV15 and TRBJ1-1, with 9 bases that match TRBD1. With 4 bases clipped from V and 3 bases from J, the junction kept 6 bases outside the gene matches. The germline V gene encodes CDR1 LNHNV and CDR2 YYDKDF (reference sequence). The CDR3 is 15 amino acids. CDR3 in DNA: TGTGCCACCAGCACCGGACAGGGGCTTTACACTGAAGCTTTCTTT. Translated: CATSTGQGLYTEAFF.

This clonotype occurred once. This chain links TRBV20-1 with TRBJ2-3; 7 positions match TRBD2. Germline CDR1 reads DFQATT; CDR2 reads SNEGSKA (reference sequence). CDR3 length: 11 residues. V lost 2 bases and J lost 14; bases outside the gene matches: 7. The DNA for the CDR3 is TGCAGTGCTAGACGGGCGGGAGTTGGGTATTTT. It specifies CSARRAGVGYF.

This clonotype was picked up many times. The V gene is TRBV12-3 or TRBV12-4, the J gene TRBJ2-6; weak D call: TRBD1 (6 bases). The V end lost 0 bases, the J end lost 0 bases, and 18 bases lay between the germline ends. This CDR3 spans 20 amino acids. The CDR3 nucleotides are TGTGCCAGCAGTTTAGCGGGGGCCGTTTATTTGGACTCTGGGGCCAACGTCCTGACTTTC. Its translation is CASSLAGAVYLDSGANVLTF.

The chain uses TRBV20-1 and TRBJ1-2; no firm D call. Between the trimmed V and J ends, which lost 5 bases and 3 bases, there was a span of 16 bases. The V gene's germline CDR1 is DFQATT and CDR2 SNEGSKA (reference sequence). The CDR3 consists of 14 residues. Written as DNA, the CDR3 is TGCAGTGCTTTACCTACTTCGACCCACTATGGCTACACCTTC. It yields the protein CSALPTSTHYGYTF.